Given below is one T cell receptor (beta chain) in context. The antigen remains undetermined. Trimming cost V 8 bases and J 3 bases; bases outside gene matches: 7. CDR1 and CDR2 (germline): KGHSH, LQKENI. The CDR3 spans 13 residues. These data are taken from a study of radiotherapy plus CTLA-4 blockade in lung cancer. Some clones are missing from TCRdb's copy, which holds only in-frame ones; the method was immunoSEQ multiplex PCR. The table has around 86,000 clones, roughly 80% seen once. Overall study results and limits: Among reported predictors of response, early blood T cell clone dynamics with interferon-beta performed best.

This chain links TRBV18 with TRBJ2-7, with 7 positions matching TRBD1. The TCR originated in a human donor with non-small cell lung cancer who had stable disease on radiotherapy plus ipilimumab. Material: peripheral blood, obtained from a patient treated with radiotherapy plus ipilimumab. CDR3 nucleotide sequence: TGTGCCAGCGCGACAGGGCTATACTACGAGCAGTACTTC. Translating it yields CASATGLYYEQYF.